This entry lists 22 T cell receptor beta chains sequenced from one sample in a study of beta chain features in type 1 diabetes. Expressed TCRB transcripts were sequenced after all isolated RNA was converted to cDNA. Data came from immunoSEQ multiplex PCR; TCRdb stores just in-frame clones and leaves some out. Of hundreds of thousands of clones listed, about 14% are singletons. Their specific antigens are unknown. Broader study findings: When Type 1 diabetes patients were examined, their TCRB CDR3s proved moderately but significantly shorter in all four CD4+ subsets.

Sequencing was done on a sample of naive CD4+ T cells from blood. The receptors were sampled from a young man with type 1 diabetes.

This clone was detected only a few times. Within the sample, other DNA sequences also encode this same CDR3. In nucleotides, the CDR3 is TGTGCCAGCTCACCACTCGCGACAGATACGCAGTATTTT. It encodes CASSPLATDTQYF. J is TRBJ2-3 and V is TRBV18; D is unclear. Germline loops: CDR1 KGHSH, CDR2 LQKENI. The CDR3 runs to 13 residues. Trimming removed 1 base at V and 3 bases at J, with 5 bases between.

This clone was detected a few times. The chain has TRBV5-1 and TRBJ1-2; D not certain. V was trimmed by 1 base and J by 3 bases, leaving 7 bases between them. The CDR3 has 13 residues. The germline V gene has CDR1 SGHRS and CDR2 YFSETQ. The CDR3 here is CASSLSGHYGYTF. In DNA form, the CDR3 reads TGCGCCAGCAGCTTGAGCGGGCACTATGGCTACACCTTC.

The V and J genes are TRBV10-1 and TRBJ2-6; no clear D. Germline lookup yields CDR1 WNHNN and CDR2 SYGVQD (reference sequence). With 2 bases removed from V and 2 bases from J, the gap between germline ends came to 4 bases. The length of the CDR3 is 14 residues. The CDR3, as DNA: TGCGCCAGCAGTGAGGGGGCTGGGGCCAACGTCCTGACTTTC. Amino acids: CASSEGAGANVLTF.

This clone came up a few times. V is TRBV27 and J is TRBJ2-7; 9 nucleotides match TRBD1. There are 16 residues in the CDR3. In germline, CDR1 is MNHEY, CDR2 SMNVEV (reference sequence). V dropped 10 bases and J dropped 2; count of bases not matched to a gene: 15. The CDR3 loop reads CATIGPTRDRAYEQYF. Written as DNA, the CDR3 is TGTGCCACCATCGGCCCAACCCGGGACAGGGCCTACGAGCAGTACTTC.

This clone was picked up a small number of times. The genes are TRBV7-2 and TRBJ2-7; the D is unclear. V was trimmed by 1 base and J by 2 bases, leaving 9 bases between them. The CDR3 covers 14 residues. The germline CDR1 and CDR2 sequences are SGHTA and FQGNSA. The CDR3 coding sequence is TGTGCCAGCAGCTTAGTACAGATAACCTACGAGCAGTACTTC. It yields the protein CASSLVQITYEQYF.

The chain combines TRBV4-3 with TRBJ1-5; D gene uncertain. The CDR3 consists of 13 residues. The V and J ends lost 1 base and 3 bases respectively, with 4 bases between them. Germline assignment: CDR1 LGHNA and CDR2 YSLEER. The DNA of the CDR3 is TGCGCCAGCAGCCAAGGGATCAATCAGCCCCAGCATTTT. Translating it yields CASSQGINQPQHF.

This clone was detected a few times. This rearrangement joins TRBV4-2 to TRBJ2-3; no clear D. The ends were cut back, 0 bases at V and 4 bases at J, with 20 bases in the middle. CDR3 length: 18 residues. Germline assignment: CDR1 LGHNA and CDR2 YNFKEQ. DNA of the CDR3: TGTGCCAGCAGCCAAGATAAGTCGGCGGCCGGCAGCGCAGATACGCAGTATTTT. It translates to CASSQDKSAAGSADTQYF.

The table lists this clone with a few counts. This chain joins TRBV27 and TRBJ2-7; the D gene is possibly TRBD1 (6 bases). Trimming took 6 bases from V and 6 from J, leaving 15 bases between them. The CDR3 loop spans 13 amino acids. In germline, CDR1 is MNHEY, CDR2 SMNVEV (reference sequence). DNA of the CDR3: TGTGCCAGCAGATCACAGGGCACCCCCGAGCAGTACTTC. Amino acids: CASRSQGTPEQYF.

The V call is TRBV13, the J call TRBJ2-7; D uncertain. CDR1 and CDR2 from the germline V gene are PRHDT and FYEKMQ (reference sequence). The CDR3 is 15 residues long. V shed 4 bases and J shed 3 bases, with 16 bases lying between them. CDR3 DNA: TGTGCCAGCAGCTCGACCAGTGACTTTGACTACGAGCAGTACTTC. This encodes CASSSTSDFDYEQYF.

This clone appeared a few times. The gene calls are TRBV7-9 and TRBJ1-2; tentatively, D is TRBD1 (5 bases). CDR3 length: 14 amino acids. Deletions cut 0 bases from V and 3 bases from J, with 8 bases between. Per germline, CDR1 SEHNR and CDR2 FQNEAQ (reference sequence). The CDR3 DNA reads TGTGCCAGCAGCTTAGCGTTGACAGACTATGGCTACACCTTC. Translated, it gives CASSLALTDYGYTF.

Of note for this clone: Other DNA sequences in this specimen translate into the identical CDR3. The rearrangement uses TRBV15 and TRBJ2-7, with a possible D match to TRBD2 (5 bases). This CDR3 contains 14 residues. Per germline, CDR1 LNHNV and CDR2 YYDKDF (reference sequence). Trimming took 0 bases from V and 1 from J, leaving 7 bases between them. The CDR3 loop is CATSRDRGSYEQYF. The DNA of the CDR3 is TGTGCCACCAGCAGAGATCGGGGATCCTACGAGCAGTACTTC.

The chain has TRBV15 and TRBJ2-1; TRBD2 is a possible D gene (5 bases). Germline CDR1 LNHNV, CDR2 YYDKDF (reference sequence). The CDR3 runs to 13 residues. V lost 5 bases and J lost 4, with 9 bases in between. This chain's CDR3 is CATSGAEYNEQFF. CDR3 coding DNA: TGTGCCACCAGCGGAGCGGAGTACAATGAGCAGTTCTTC.

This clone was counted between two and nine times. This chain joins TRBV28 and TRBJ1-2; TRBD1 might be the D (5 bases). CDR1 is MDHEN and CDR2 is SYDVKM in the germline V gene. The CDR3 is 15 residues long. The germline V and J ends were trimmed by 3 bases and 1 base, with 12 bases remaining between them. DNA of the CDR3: TGTGCCAGCAGTTTTCAGTTACAGGTTAACTATGGCTACACCTTC. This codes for CASSFQLQVNYGYTF.

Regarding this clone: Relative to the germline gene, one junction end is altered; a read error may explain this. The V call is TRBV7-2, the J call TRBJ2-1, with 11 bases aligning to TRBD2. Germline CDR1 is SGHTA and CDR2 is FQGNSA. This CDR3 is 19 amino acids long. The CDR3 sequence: CASSLSATSGSISHNEQFF. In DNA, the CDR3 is TGTGCCAGCAGCTTATCCGCTACTAGCGGGAGTATCTCCCACAATGAGCAGTTCTTC.

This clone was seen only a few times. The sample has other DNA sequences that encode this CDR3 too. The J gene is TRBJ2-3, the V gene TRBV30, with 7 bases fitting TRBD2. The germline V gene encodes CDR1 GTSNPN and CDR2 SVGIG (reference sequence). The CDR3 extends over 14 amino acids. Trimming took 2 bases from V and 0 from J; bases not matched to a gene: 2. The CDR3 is CAWSFGGSTDTQYF. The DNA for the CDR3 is TGTGCCTGGAGTTTCGGGGGGAGCACAGATACGCAGTATTTT.

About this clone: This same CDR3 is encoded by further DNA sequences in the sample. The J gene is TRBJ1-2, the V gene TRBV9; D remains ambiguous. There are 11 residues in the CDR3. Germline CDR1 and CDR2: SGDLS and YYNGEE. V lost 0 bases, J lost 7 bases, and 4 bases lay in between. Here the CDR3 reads CASSVGGGYTF. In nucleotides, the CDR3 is TGTGCCAGCAGCGTAGGGGGTGGCTACACCTTC.

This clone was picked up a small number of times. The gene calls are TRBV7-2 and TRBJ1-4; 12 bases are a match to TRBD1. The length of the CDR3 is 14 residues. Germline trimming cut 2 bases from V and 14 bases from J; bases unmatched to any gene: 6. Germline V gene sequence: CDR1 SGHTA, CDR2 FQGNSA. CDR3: CASSLLGTGGLLFF. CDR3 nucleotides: TGTGCCAGCAGCTTATTGGGGACAGGGGGCTTGCTGTTTTTT.

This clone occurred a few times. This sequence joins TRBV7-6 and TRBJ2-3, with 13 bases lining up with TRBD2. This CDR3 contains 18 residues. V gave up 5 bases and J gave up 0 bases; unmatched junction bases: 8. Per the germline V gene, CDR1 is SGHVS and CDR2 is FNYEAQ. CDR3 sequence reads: CASSRWTSGGPSTDTQYF. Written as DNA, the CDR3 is TGTGCCAGCAGCAGATGGACTAGCGGGGGACCTAGCACAGATACGCAGTATTTT.

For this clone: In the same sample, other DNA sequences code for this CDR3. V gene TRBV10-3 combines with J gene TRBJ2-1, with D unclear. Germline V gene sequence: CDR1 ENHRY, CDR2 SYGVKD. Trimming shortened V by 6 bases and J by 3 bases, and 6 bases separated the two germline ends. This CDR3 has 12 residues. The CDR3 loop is CAIRSSYNEQFF. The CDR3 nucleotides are TGTGCCATCAGGTCAAGCTACAATGAGCAGTTCTTC.

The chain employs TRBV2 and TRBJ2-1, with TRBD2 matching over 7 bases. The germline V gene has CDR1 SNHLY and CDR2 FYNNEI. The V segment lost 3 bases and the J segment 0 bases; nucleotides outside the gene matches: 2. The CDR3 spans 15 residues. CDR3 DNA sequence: TGTGCCAGCAGTGATCAGCGGGGCTCCTACAATGAGCAGTTCTTC. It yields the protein CASSDQRGSYNEQFF.

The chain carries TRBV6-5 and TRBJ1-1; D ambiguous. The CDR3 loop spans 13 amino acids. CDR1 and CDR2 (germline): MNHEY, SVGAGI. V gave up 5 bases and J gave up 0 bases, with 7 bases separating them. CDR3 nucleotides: TGTGCCAGCAGTGGAGAAGTGAACACTGAAGCTTTCTTT. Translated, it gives CASSGEVNTEAFF.

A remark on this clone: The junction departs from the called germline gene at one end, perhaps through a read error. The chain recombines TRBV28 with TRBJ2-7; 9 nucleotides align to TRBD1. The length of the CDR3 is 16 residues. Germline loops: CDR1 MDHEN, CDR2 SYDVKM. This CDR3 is CASSHAIGQGHPERCF. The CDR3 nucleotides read TGTGCCAGCAGTCACGCTATAGGACAGGGGCACCCGGAAAGGTGCTTC.